This entry is about one TCR beta chain. This receptor's antigen is unknown. No much larger clone is present one base from it, and per-base qualities are unavailable. Participants in the prospective study were aged 18 to 89 years, lived in some 24 United States geographic areas, and enrolled through a virtual design. In the prospective study, cohorts were assigned on the basis of participant-reported clinical history obtained from a screening survey and a study questionnaire. ImmuneRACE Cohort 3 recovered participants were defined by two consecutive negative NP/OP PCR tests, healthcare professional clearance, or symptom resolution. In the prospective study, mobile phlebotomists collected whole blood, serum and a nasopharyngeal or oropharyngeal swab from each participant. Participants in the prospective study had the option to provide additional blood draws and questionnaires over a 2-month period. Prospective study blood samples were shipped either frozen or at room temperature before DNA extraction.

Here V drops 2 bases and J drops 5 bases, and the junction holds 13 bases not matched to any gene. CDR1 and CDR2, looked up from the germline V gene, are MDHEN and SYDVKM. Its CDR3 holds 17 amino acids, cysteine through phenylalanine. The DNA shown is the 51-base CDR3, in frame from base 1. This record comes from a study of blood T cell repertoires in COVID-19 (dated by TCRdb to the early 2020s). In terms of the full investigation: Samples from collaborators originated in the United States, Italy and Spain and spanned both the acute and convalescent phases of COVID-19. The prospective study material was composed of cDNA or gDNA derived from T cells, B-cell-depleted T cells, or PBMCs. Deeply sampled blood TCRbeta repertoires from subjects exposed to, actively infected with, or recovered from COVID-19 were included in the dataset. Samples were obtained from the ongoing ImmuneRACE study (first 160 participants) and from 1,254 subjects provided by 6 global collaborators. Nearly every sample came with metadata listing a de-identified subject ID, COVID-19 status, age in years and sex. The repertoires were released in a freely available public database meant as a resource for research on the immune response to SARS-CoV-2. HLA class I and class II types, where available, came from metadata supplied by the sample provider rather than from assay-based typing. The paper as a whole reports these results and caveats: The quantity of clinical and demographic metadata differed by source and by participant and was supplied without curation.

The immunoSEQ Assay, a bias-controlled multiplex PCR, was used to amplify TCRbeta CDR3 regions from genomic DNA. For the original study's pipeline: The number of nucleated cells in each sample was estimated from the amplification of reference gene primers within the assay. To quantify the absolute abundance of each unique TCRbeta CDR3 rearrangement, sequence reads were collapsed and filtered. Productive Simpson clonality was computed per sample as the square root of Simpson's diversity index over productive rearrangements. TCRdb carries this immuneACCESS record with in-frame sequences only. Its versions omit some clonotypes, under half of them owing to an unresolved V gene in the studies checked, with the rest unexplained. Clone size and V and J calls were adopted from that table, with D and trimming inferred from the DNA. Present in this sample are about 200,000 clones, approximately 88% of which were seen just once. The ten largest make up 6.5% to 9% of the sample.

Sequenced material: PBMCs or T cells enriched from blood (not recorded which). The chain is assembled from TRBV28 and TRBJ2-7; TRBD1 agrees with 9 junctional bases. The clonotype comes from a young woman who had recovered from COVID-19. CDR3 sequence: CASSLAFRTGAPHEQYF. The DNA sequence is given as TGTGCCAGCAGTTTAGCCTTTCGGACAGGGGCCCCCCACGAGCAGTACTTC.